A few counts support the clone carrying this T cell receptor beta chain. The entry originates in a study of early T cells in non-severe SARS-CoV-2 infection. The CDR3 extends over 15 amino acids. Per germline, CDR1 DFQATT and CDR2 SNEGSKA (reference sequence). With V trimmed by 1 base and J by 5 bases, 7 bases remained unmatched. Using its own MiXCR run on the 5' RACE reads, TCRdb lists one record per CDR3 protein. This sample yields approximately 70,000 distinct CDR3 sequences, of which approximately 12% are seen a single time; roughly 15% belongs to the top ten. The specimen comprised whole blood, sampled at baseline. The sequence derives from an adult who was a healthcare worker with PCR-confirmed SARS-CoV-2 infection or an uninfected control (not recorded which). The donor label of this sample is uncertain. V and J are TRBV20-1 and TRBJ2-5; TRBD2 agrees at 10 bases. CDR3 sequence: CSARGAGGPSETQYF. The CDR3 coding sequence is TGCAGTGCTAGAGGAGCGGGGGGGCCATCGGAGACCCAGTACTTC.